This T cell receptor (beta chain) was obtained from a study of blood T cell repertoires in COVID-19 (dated by TCRdb to about 2020). For the study in its entirety: Collaborator samples came from the United States, Italy and Spain and covered acute and convalescent phases of COVID-19. The material from the prospective study consisted of cDNA or gDNA derived from T cells, B-cell-depleted T cells, or PBMCs. The dataset comprised deeply sampled blood TCRbeta repertoires from subjects exposed to, actively infected with, or recovered from COVID-19. The repertoires were made available in a free public database intended to serve as a resource for research on the immune response to SARS-CoV-2. Samples came from the ongoing ImmuneRACE study (first 160 participants) plus 1,254 subjects from 6 global collaborators. A de-identified subject ID, COVID-19 status, age in years and sex were almost always included in the sample metadata. HLA class I and class II types, where available, came from metadata supplied by the sample provider rather than from assay-based typing. What the work shows at the level of the full study, not this receptor alone: The quantity of clinical and demographic metadata differed by source and by participant and was supplied without curation.

The immunoSEQ Assay, a bias-controlled multiplex PCR, was used to amplify TCRbeta CDR3 regions from genomic DNA. For the original study's pipeline: Within the assay, amplification of reference gene primers was used to estimate how many nucleated cells each sample contained. Sequence reads were collapsed and filtered to measure the absolute abundance of every unique TCRbeta CDR3 rearrangement. For each sample, productive Simpson clonality was calculated as the square root of Simpson's diversity index over productive rearrangements. TCRdb obtained this table from immuneACCESS and retained in-frame rearrangements with V and J assigned. These tables miss some clones; where compared with another copy, unresolved V genes account for less than half of the shortfall, and the remainder is unexplained. V and J calls plus clone size are reproduced from that table; the DNA served to infer D and trimming. Across this sample there are about 46,000 clones, with approximately 86% seen only once. The ten largest clones capture approximately 3% of the sample.

On this clone: What this receptor recognizes is not known. No qualities accompany the bases; no much larger clone lies one base away.

In the prospective study, participants were about 18 to 95 years old, resided in approximately 22 geographic areas of the United States, and were enrolled through a virtual design. In the prospective study, cohorts were assigned on the basis of participant-reported clinical history obtained from a screening survey and a study questionnaire. For ImmuneRACE Cohort 3, a participant was defined as recovered based on two consecutive negative NP/OP PCR tests, clearance by a healthcare professional, or resolution of symptoms. Each participant in the prospective study had whole blood, serum and a nasopharyngeal or oropharyngeal swab collected by mobile phlebotomists. Over a 2-month period, participants in the prospective study had the option of providing additional blood draws and questionnaires. Before DNA extraction, blood samples from the prospective study were shipped at room temperature or frozen.

The CDR1 and CDR2 encoded by the germline V gene (reference sequence) are LNHDA and SQIVND. The V end gives up 3 bases and the J end 4 bases, leaving 0 bases in the junction not matched to a gene. The CDR3 starts with the cysteine, ends with the phenylalanine, and has 13 residues. The sequence is cut down to CDR3 DNA, 39 bases in frame from base 1. The chain was built from TRBV19 and TRBJ1-2; TRBD1 aligns with 9 central bases. This clonotype was sampled from a woman aged 45-65 years who had recovered from COVID-19. The sequenced material came from PBMCs or T cells enriched from blood (not recorded which). The sequenced DNA is TGTGCCAGTAGTATGGGACAGGGCTATGGCTACACCTTC. The encoded protein is CASSMGQGYGYTF.